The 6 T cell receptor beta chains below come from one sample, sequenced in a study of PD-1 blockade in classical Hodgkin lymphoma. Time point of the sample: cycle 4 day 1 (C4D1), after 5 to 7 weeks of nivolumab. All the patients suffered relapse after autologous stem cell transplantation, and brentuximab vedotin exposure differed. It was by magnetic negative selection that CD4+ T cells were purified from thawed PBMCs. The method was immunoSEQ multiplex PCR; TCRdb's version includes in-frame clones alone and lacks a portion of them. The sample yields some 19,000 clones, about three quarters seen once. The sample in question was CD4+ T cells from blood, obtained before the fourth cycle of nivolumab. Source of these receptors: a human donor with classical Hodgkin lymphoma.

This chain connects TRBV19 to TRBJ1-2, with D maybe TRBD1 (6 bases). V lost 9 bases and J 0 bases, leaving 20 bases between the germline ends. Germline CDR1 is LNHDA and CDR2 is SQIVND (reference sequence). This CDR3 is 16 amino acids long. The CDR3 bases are TGTGCCAGCCTCAAAGACTGGGACACCTCTAACTATGGCTACACCTTC. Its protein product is CASLKDWDTSNYGYTF.

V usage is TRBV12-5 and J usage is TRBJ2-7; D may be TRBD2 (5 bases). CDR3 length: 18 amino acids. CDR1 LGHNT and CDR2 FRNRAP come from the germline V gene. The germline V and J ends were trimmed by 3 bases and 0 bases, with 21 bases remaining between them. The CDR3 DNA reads TGTGCTAGTGGTTTAGCCCCTCTGGGCGGGCGGGTCTCCTACGAGCAGTACTTC. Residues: CASGLAPLGGRVSYEQYF.

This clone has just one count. CDR3 region: CASSCRPATNEKLFF. The DNA of the CDR3 is TGTGCCAGCAGTTGCCGACCGGCAACTAATGAAAAACTGTTTTTT. This chain uses TRBV6-8 with TRBJ1-4; no firm D call. The V end was cut by 4 bases, the J end by 0 bases, with 9 bases between. CDR1 is MNHGY and CDR2 is SAAAGT in the germline V gene. The CDR3 has 15 residues.

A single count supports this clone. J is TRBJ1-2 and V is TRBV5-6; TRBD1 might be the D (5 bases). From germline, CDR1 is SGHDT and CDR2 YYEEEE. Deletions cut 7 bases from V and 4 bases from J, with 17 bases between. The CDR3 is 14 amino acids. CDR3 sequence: CASENTGRPYGYTF. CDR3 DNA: TGTGCCAGCGAAAATACAGGCAGGCCCTATGGCTACACCTTC.

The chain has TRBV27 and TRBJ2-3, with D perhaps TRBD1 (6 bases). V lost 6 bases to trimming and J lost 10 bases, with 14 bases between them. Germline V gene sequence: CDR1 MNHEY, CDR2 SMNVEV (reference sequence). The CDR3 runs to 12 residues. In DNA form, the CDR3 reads TGTGCCAGCAGCCCACAGGGTTTTGCGCAGTATTTT. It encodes CASSPQGFAQYF.

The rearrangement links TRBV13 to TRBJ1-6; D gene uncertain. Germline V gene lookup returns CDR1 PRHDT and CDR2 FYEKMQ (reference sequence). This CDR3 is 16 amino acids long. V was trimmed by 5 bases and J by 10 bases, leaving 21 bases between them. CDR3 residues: CASSRPFGEGYSPLHF. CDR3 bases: TGTGCCAGCAGCCGCCCCTTCGGGGAGGGATACTCACCCCTCCACTTT.